This entry concerns a single T cell receptor beta chain. The antigen is not known. This record comes from a study of T cell responses to AZD1222 COVID-19 vaccine. Study-level points and caveats: In a largely white British group with more females than males, clonal diversity was possibly underestimated. Targets within unmutated variant regions were reportedly found for nearly half of spike-specific TCRs. The CD4 TCRs associated with vaccination extended across spike and predominated at 160-218 and 743-854.

Profiling relied on immunoSEQ multiplex PCR, and the TCRdb table lists in-frame clones only, not all of them. The data contain 140,000 to 150,000 clones, roughly 91% of them seen just once; the ten biggest clones take up about 9%. With 2 bases clipped from V and 1 base from J, the junction kept 10 bases outside the gene matches. Germline CDR1 ENHRY, CDR2 SYGVKD. The CDR3 spans 18 residues. The clonotype originates from an adult in good health. The rearrangement links TRBV10-3 to TRBJ1-3; 8 bases are a match to TRBD1. Sequencing used peripheral blood, obtained on day 0 of AZD1222 vaccination. The CDR3 coding sequence is TGTGCCATCAGTGAGAACGGCGCAGGGGGCTTTTCTGGAAACACCATATATTTT. The encoded protein is CAISENGAGGFSGNTIYF.